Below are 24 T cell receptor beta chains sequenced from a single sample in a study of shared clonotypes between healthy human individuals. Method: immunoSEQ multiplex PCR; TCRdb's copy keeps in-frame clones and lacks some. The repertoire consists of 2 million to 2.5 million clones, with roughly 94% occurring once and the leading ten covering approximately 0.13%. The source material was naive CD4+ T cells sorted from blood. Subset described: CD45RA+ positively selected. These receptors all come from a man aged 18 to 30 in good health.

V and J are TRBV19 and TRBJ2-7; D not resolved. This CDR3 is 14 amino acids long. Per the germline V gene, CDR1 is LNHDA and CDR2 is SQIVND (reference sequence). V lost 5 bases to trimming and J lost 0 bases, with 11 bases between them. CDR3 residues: CASSREVFSYEQYF. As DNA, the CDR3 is TGTGCCAGTAGTCGAGAGGTCTTCTCCTACGAGCAGTACTTC.

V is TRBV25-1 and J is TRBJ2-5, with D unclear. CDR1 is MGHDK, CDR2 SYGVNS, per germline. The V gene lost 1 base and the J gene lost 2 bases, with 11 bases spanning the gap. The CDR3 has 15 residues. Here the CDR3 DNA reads TGTGCCAGCAGTGAATTAGGGCCGGTGCAAGAGACCCAGTACTTC. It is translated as CASSELGPVQETQYF.

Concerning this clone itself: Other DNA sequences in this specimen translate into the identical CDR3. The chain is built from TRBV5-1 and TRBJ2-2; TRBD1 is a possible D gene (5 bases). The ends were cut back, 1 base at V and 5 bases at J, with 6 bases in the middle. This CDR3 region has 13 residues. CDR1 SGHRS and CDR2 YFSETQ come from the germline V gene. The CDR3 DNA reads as TGCGCCAGCAGCTTGCAGGGAACCGGGGAGCTGTTTTTT. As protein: CASSLQGTGELFF. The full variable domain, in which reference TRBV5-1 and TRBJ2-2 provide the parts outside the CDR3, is KAGVTQTPRYLIKTRGQQVTLSCSPISGHRSVSWYQQTPGQGLQFLFEYFSETQRNKGNFPGRFSGRQFSNSRSEMNVSTLELGDSALYLCASSLQGTGELFFGEGSRLTVL.

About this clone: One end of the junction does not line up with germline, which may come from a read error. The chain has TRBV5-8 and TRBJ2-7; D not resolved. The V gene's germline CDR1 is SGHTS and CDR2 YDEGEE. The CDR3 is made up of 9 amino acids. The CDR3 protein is CASSSTLGF. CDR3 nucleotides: TGTGCCAGCAGCTCCACACTTGGCTTC. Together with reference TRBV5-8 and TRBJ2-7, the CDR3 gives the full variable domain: EAGVTQSPTHLIKTRGQQATLRCSPISGHTSVYWYQQALGLGLQFLLWYDEGEERNRGNFPPRFSGRQFPNYSSELNVNALELEDSALYLCASSSTLGFGPGTRLTVT.

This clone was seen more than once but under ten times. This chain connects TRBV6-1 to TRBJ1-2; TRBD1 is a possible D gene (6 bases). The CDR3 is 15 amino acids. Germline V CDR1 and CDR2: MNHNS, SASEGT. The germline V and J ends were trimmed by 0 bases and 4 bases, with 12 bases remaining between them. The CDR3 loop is CASSEAGGQSYGYTF. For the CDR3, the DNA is TGTGCCAGCAGTGAAGCGGGAGGACAGTCCTATGGCTACACCTTC.

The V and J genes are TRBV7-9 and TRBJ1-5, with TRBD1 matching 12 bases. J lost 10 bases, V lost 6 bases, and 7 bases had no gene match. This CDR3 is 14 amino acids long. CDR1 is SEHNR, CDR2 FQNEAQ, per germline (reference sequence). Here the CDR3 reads CASRSGTGGGPQHF. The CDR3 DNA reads TGTGCCAGCAGATCCGGGACAGGGGGCGGTCCCCAGCATTTT.

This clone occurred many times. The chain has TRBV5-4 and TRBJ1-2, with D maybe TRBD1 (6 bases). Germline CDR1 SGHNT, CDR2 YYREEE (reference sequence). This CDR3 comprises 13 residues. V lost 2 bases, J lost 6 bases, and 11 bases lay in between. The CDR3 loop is CASSLPGVNGYTF. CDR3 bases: TGTGCCAGCAGCTTACCAGGGGTGAATGGCTACACCTTC. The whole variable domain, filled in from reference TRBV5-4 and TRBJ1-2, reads ETGVTQSPTHLIKTRGQQVTLRCSSQSGHNTVSWYQQALGQGPQFIFQYYREEENGRGNFPPRFSGLQFPNYSSELNVNALELDDSALYLCASSLPGVNGYTFGSGTRLTVV.

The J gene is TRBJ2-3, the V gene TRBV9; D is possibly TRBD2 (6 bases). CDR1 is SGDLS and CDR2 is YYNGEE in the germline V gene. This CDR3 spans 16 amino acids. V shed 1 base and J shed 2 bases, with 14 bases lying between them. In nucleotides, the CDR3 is TGTGCCAGCAGCGTAAGGTCGGCGGGGCTCACAGATACGCAGTATTTT. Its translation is CASSVRSAGLTDTQYF.

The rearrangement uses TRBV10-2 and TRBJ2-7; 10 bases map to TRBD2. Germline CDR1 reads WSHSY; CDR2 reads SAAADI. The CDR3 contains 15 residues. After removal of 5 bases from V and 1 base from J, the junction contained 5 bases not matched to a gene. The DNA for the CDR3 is TGCGCCAGCAGTAGCCTAGCGGGAGTGTCCTACGAGCAGTACTTC. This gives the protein CASSSLAGVSYEQYF.

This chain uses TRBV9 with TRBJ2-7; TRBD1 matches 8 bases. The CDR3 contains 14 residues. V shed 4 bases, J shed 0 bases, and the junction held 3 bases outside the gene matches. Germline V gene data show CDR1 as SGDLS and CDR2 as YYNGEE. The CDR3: CASSRQGSSYEQYF. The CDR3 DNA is TGTGCCAGCAGCCGACAGGGGAGCTCCTACGAGCAGTACTTC. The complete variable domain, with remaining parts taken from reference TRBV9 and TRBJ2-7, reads DSGVTQTPKHLITATGQRVTLRCSPRSGDLSVYWYQQSLDQGLQFLIQYYNGEERAKGNILERFSAQQFPDLHSELNLSSLELGDSALYFCASSRQGSSYEQYFGPGTRLTVT.

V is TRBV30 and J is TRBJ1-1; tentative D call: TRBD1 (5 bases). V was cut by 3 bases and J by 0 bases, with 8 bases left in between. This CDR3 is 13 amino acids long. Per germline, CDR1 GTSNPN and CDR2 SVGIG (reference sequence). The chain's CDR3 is CAWSGHLNTEAFF. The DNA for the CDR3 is TGTGCCTGGAGCGGACACTTGAACACTGAAGCTTTCTTT.

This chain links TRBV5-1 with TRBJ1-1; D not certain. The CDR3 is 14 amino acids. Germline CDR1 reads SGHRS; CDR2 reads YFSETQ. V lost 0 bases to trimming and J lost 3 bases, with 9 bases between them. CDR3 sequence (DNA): TGCGCCAGCAGCTTGGCCCCAGGTTACACTGAAGCTTTCTTT. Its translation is CASSLAPGYTEAFF.

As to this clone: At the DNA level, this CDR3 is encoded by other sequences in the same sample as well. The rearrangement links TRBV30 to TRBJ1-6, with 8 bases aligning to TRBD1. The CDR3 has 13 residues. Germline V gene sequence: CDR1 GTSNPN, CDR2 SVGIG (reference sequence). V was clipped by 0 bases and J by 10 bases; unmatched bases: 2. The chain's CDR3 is CAWSVQGDSPLHF. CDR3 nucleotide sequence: TGTGCCTGGAGTGTACAGGGGGACTCACCCCTCCACTTT.

The CDR3, as DNA: TGTGCCAGCAGTGACGACCCGAAACCTCCGGGTAAAGCAATCCCCTCGCAATTCTTC. Translated: CASSDDPKPPGKAIPSQFF. This chain uses TRBV11-3 with TRBJ2-1; D not certain. CDR3 length equals 19 residues. Germline V lookup: CDR1 SGHNT, CDR2 YENEEA. Trimming took off 6 bases at V and 16 bases at J, with 40 bases between the two ends.

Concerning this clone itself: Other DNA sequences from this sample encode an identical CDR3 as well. Here the CDR3 reads CASSLKRNSPLHF. As DNA, the CDR3 is TGTGCCAGCAGCTTAAAGCGTAATTCACCCCTCCACTTT. The chain is built from TRBV7-3 and TRBJ1-6; D is uncertain. The V gene's germline CDR1 is SGHTA and CDR2 FQGTGA. V gave up 1 base and J gave up 6 bases, with 4 bases separating them. The CDR3 covers 13 residues.

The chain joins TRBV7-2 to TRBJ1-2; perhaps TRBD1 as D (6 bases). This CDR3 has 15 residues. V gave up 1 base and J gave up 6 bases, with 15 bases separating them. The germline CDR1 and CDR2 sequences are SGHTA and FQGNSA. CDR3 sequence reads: CASSLEWQGRDGYTF. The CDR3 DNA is TGTGCCAGCAGCTTAGAATGGCAGGGGCGGGATGGCTACACCTTC.

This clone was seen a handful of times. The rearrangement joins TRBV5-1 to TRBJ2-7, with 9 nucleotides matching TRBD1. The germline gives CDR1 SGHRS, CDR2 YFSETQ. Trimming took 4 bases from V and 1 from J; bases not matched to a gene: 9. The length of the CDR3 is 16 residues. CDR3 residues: CASSLNNGQGSYEQYF. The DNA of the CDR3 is TGCGCCAGCAGCCTAAACAATGGACAGGGGTCCTACGAGCAGTACTTC. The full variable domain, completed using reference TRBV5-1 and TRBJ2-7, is KAGVTQTPRYLIKTRGQQVTLSCSPISGHRSVSWYQQTPGQGLQFLFEYFSETQRNKGNFPGRFSGRQFSNSRSEMNVSTLELGDSALYLCASSLNNGQGSYEQYFGPGTRLTVT.

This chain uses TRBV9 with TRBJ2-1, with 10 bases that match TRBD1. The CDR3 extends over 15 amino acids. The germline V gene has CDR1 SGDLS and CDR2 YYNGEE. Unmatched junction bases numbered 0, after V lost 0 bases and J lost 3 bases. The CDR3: CASSVGDRGYNEQFF. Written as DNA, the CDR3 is TGTGCCAGCAGCGTAGGGGACAGGGGCTACAATGAGCAGTTCTTC.

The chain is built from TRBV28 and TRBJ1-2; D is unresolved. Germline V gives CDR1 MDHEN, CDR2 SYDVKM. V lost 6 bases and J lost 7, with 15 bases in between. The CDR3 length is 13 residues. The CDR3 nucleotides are TGTGCCAGCAGGCCCGTGTCGGGAGCTGGCTACACCTTC. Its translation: CASRPVSGAGYTF.

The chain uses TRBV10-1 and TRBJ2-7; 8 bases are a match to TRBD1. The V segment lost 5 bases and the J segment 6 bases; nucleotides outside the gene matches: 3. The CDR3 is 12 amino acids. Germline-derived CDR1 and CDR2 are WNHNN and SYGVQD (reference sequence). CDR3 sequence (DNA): TGCGCCAGCAGTCCACAGGGGGGCGAGCAGTACTTC. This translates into CASSPQGGEQYF.

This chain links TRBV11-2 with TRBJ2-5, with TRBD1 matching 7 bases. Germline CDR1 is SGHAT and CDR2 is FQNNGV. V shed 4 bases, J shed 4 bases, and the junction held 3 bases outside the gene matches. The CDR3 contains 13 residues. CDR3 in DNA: TGTGCCAGCAGCTCAGGGGGAGCAGAGACCCAGTACTTC. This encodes CASSSGGAETQYF.

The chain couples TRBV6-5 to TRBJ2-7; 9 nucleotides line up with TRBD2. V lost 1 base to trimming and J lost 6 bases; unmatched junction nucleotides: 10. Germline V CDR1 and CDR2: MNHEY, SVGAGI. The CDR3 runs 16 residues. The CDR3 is CASSYWGAGGSSEQYF. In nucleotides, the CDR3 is TGTGCCAGCAGTTACTGGGGAGCGGGGGGCTCTAGCGAGCAGTACTTC.

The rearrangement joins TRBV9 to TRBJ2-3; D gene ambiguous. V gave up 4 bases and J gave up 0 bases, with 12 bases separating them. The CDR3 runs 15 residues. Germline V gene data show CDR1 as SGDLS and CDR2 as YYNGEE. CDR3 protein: CASSWTAASTDTQYF. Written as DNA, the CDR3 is TGTGCCAGCAGCTGGACGGCCGCTAGCACAGATACGCAGTATTTT.

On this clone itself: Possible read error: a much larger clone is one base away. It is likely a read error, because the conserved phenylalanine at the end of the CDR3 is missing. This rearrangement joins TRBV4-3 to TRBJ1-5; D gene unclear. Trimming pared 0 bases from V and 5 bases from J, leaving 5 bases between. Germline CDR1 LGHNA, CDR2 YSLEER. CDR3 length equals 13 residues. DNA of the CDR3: TGCGCCAGCAGCCAAGAAAGGGATCAGCCCCAGCATTCT. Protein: CASSQERDQPQHS.